This T cell receptor beta chain was sequenced for a study of blood T cell repertoires in COVID-19. Across the study: From T cells, B-cell-depleted T cells, or PBMCs came the material, which was cDNA or gDNA.

Recovery among Cohort 3 donors was established by two negative PCRs, clearance, or symptom resolution. Per the study methods: For nucleated cells, counts were estimated from reference gene primer amplification. Sequencing used immunoSEQ multiplex PCR; TCRdb keeps in-frame clones, though not all of them. The V and J calls and the clone size are those of that table, but D and trimming were determined from the DNA. The profile shows 400,000 to 450,000 clones, less than 95% of them singletons. CDR3 size: 16 residues. Trimming pared 5 bases from V and 0 bases from J, leaving 13 bases between. The V gene's germline CDR1 is SEHNR and CDR2 FQNEAQ (reference sequence).

The chain combines TRBV7-9 with TRBJ1-4; D possibly corresponds to TRBD1 (6 bases). This clonotype originated in a man younger than 35 who had recovered from COVID-19. The sample consisted of PBMCs or T cells enriched from blood (not recorded which). The CDR3 DNA sequence: TGTGCCAGCAGCCCCGAGGGGGGGGCAACTAATGAAAAACTGTTTTTT. This codes for CASSPEGGATNEKLFF.